This T cell receptor beta chain appears in the sequencing data of a study of T cells in narcolepsy (dated by TCRdb to 2017 to 2018). About the full investigation: Healthy control donors were enrolled in the study alongside patients who had narcolepsy type 1 or type 2 (NT1, NT2). To look for autoreactive T cells in narcolepsy patients that target self-antigens of hypocretin neurons (hypocretin, TRIB2), the study used TCR Vbeta sequencing to follow clonotypes in blood and CSF. What the work shows at the level of the full study, not this receptor alone: According to the report, autoreactive clonotypes were detected serially in the blood of the same patients and of different patients, but not in healthy controls. In plots comparing CSF and blood CD4+ T cell clonotypes from the same patient, HCRT-specific and TRIB2-specific autoreactive clonotypes were highlighted.

Comments on this clone: It lacks a known antigen. No per-base quality is available; no much larger clone lies one base away.

For TCR Vbeta sequencing and comparison with CSF CD8+ T cells, memory CD8+ T cells were sorted ex vivo from the blood of patients. The library was produced with the immunoSEQ multiplex PCR assay. What TCRdb holds here is the immuneACCESS table cut down to in-frame rearrangements. Part of the clones is not present; checked against another copy, under half of the missing clones reflect an unresolved V gene, and the others are unexplained. Here the sample has 6,500 to 10,000 clones; about 61% occur a single time. Of the sample, 20% to 25% is held by the ten largest clones. The CDR3 covers 15 residues, taking in both the cysteine and the phenylalanine. The only DNA kept is the CDR3, 45 bases in frame from the first base. The germline V gene yields LGHNA for CDR1 and YNFKEQ for CDR2. Trimming removed 0 bases from V and 4 bases from J; the gene matches leave 3 bases unexplained.

The receptor comes from a human donor with narcolepsy. Sequenced sample: CD45RA- memory CD8+ T cells from PBMCs. In light of the paper, this sample's cell subset or site label describes: memory T cells sorted ex vivo from peripheral blood. The chain is assembled from TRBV4-2 and TRBJ2-1, with 7 bases in between that match TRBD2. The nucleotide sequence reads TGTGCCAGCAGCCAAGAGGCTAGCGGTTACAATGAGCAGTTCTTC. Its coded protein is CASSQEASGYNEQFF.